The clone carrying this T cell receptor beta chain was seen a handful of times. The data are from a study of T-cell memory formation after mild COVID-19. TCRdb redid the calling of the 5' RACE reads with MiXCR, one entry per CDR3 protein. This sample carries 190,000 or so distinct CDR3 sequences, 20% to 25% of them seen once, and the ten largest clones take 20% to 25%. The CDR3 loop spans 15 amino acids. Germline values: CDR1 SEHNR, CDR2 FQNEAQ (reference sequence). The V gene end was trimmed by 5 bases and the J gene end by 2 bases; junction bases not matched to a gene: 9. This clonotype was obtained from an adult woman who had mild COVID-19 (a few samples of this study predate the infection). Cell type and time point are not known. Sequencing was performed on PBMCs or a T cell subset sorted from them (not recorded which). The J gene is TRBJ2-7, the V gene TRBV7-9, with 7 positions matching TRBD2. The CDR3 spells CASSPRGTPTYEQYF. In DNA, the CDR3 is TGTGCCAGCAGCCCGCGGGGGACTCCCACCTACGAGCAGTACTTC.